This T cell receptor (beta chain) was identified in a study of blood T cell repertoires in COVID-19. Study information: PBMCs, B-cell-depleted T cells, or T cells provided the cDNA or gDNA that made up the material.

The assay was immunoSEQ multiplex PCR, and TCRdb's table has in-frame clones only and misses some. The sample lists around 300,000 clones, more than 80% occurring once. Seattle enrolled patients during active infection and tracked them longitudinally. Germline V gene data show CDR1 as MNHNS and CDR2 as SASEGT. This CDR3 has 15 residues. V was pared by 1 base and J by 1 base, with 10 bases between. Sequencing was carried out using peripheral blood. This TCR derives from a woman between 45 and 60 years old with COVID-19, enrolled during active disease. The V gene is TRBV6-1, the J gene TRBJ1-1; a weak D match, TRBD1 (5 bases). The CDR3 reads CASSEGGLGNTEAFF. The CDR3 bases are TGTGCCAGCAGTGAAGGGGGCTTAGGGAACACTGAAGCTTTCTTT.